The entry that follows covers one T cell receptor (beta chain) sequence. The specificity of this receptor is unknown. HCMV-specific IgG was detected in serum with a commercial ELISA kit to determine HCMV serostatus. Ficoll density gradient centrifugation was used to isolate peripheral blood mononuclear cells from blood. Sequencing was performed on an Illumina HiSeq 2000. TCR beta cDNA libraries were made by 5'RACE template switching that added a universal primer site and unique molecular identifiers. cDNA synthesis was primed from the TCR beta constant segment and was followed by two successive PCR amplification steps. The source study handled its data this way. MIGEC was used to demultiplex reads and group the reads by UMI, and MiTCR was used to assemble and quantify clonotypes. To exclude erroneous sequences, any TCR cDNA sequence not supported by at least two reads was discarded. Downstream repertoire analysis used the tcR package, and clonotypes were matched across fractions by CDR3 nucleotide sequence plus V segment. VDJmatch was used to annotate antigen specificity against VDJdb, with one amino acid substitution in CDR3 allowed. TCRdb reprocessed the reads, and each CDR3 protein sequence is entered once, without DNA. Clone size and V and J calls follow TCRdb, not the original study. The sample table holds about 380,000 distinct CDR3 sequences. The top ten hold roughly 5.2% of the sample.

This sample was included in a study of T cells expressing NK-cell markers (dated by TCRdb to 2019 to 2021). Regarding the study in general: TCR beta-chain repertoires were profiled in sorted CD3+CD56+NKG2C+, CD3+CD56+NKG2C- and CD3+CD56-NKG2C+ T-cell subsets from several donors. Of the eight sequenced donors, seven were found to be HCMV-seropositive and one was found to be HCMV-seronegative. All eight donors whose samples were sequenced were randomly selected healthy volunteers, three of them men and five women. Libraries were sequenced as 2 x 150 bp reads on Illumina HiSeq 2000/2500, MiSeq or NextSeq. The study at large found these results: Those dominant clonotypes were again the most abundant among CD3+CD56-NKG2C+ cells in a few donors, at roughly 25-60.1%. In six donors, the dominant CD3+CD56+NKG2C+ clonotypes were found to rank among the top 10 CD8+ clonotypes and to make up about 1.0-7.5% of CD8+ T cells. Whether the expanded NKG2C-expressing T cell clones were specific for HCMV antigens was left unclear.

The receptor's source is a man aged 18-70 years in good health. Sequencing was performed on blood T cells: a sorted CD56 or NKG2C T cell subset, CD4+ or CD8+ T cells, or bulk PBMC T cells (not recorded which).

The CDR3 protein sequence reads: CASSFQSGGANVLTF. This receptor chain uses TRBV5-1 and TRBJ2-6. Measured from the cysteine to the phenylalanine, the CDR3 is 15 residues long. DNA was not recorded. The germline V gene sets CDR1 to SGHRS and CDR2 to YFSETQ. Extended through the reference TRBV5-1 and TRBJ2-6 proteins, this CDR3 yields the full variable domain: KAGVTQTPRYLIKTRGQQVTLSCSPISGHRSVSWYQQTPGQGLQFLFEYFSETQRNKGNFPGRFSGRQFSNSRSEMNVSTLELGDSALYLCASSFQSGGANVLTFGAGSRLTVL.